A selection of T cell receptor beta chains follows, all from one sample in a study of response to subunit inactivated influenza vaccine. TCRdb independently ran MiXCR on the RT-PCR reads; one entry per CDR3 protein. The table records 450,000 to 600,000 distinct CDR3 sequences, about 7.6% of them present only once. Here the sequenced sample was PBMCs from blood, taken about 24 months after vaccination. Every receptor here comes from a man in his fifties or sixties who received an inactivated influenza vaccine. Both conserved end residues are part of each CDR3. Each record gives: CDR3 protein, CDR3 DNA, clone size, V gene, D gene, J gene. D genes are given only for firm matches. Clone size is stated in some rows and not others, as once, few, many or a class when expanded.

CASSLRLPNPYEKLFF,TGTGCCAGCAGTTTACGTCTCCCCAACCCTTATGAAAAACTGTTTTTT,.,TRBV27,.,TRBJ1-4
CASSQNLREQYF,TGTGCCAGCAGCCAGAACCTCAGAGAGCAGTACTTC,many,TRBV3-1,.,TRBJ2-7
CASSSASSGDFAYEQYF,TGTGCCAGCAGCTCCGCTTCTAGCGGGGACTTCGCTTACGAGCAGTACTTC,few,TRBV7-2,TRBD2,TRBJ2-7
CATSRDPLSSLRELQPQHF,TGTGCCACCAGCAGAGATCCCTTGAGCAGTTTAAGGGAGCTTCAGCCCCAGCATTTT,.,TRBV15,.,TRBJ1-5
CASSSRRYVNTEAFF,TGTGCCAGCAGTTCACGACGATATGTGAACACTGAAGCTTTCTTT,few,TRBV27,.,TRBJ1-1
CASSFGLAGKAAKNIQYF,TGTGCCAGCAGCTTCGGCCTAGCGGGAAAGGCAGCCAAAAACATTCAGTACTTC,many,TRBV11-1,TRBD2,TRBJ2-4
CASSLANSGNTEAFF,TGCGCCAGCAGCTTGGCCAACTCTGGGAACACTGAAGCTTTCTTT,.,TRBV5-1,.,TRBJ1-1
CASSLTLPGDGELFF,TGTGCCAGCAGCTTAACGTTGCCCGGAGACGGGGAGCTGTTTTTT,few,TRBV7-9,.,TRBJ2-2
CSVAGFQETQYF,TGCAGCGTTGCAGGGTTCCAAGAGACCCAGTACTTC,many,TRBV29-1,.,TRBJ2-5
CASSHLTGDGYTF,TGTGCCAGCAGTCATTTGACAGGCGATGGCTACACCTTC,many,TRBV11-1,.,TRBJ1-2
CASSDRVNYEQYF,TGCGCCAGCAGCGACAGAGTGAACTACGAGCAGTACTTC,many,TRBV4-3,.,TRBJ2-7
CASSLTGQSYGYTF,TGTGCCAGCTCCCTCACCGGACAGTCCTATGGCTACACCTTC,many,TRBV18,.,TRBJ1-2
CASSLGTSPDEQFF,TGTGCCAGCAGCCTGGGGACTAGTCCTGATGAGCAGTTCTTC,few,TRBV4-2,TRBD2,TRBJ2-1
CASSLGVETDTQYF,TGTGCCAGCAGCTTAGGTGTAGAGACAGATACGCAGTATTTT,many,TRBV5-4,.,TRBJ2-3
CASSAVDRGMNIQYF,TGTGCCAGCAGTGCGGTTGACAGGGGAATGAACATTCAGTACTTC,few,TRBV25-1,TRBD1,TRBJ2-4
CATKREPGFYEQYF,TGTGCCACAAAGCGGGAGCCTGGATTCTACGAGCAGTACTTC,.,TRBV19,TRBD2,TRBJ2-7
CASSPSGGPDTQYF,TGTGCCAGCTCACCGTCGGGGGGTCCCGATACGCAGTATTTT,.,TRBV18,TRBD2,TRBJ2-3
CASSQTKRDVTGELFF,TGTGCCAGCAGCCAAACTAAACGGGACGTTACCGGGGAGCTGTTTTTT,few,TRBV6-2/TRBV6-3,.,TRBJ2-2
CSADETGGNYEQYF,TGCAGTGCCGACGAGACAGGGGGGAATTACGAGCAGTACTTC,many,TRBV20-1,TRBD1,TRBJ2-7
CASSRGTSGTVEQFF,TGTGCCAGCAGTAGGGGGACTAGCGGGACTGTGGAGCAGTTCTTC,.,TRBV27,TRBD2,TRBJ2-1
CASSTGTGRPMNTEAFF,TGTGCCAGCAGCACCGGGACAGGGCGACCGATGAACACTGAAGCTTTCTTT,.,TRBV7-9,TRBD1,TRBJ1-1
CASMFGLPFQETQYF,TGTGCCAGCATGTTTGGCCTCCCCTTCCAAGAGACCCAGTACTTC,.,TRBV2,.,TRBJ2-5
CASSLGTSGGETQYF,TGTGCCAGCAGCCTTGGGACTAGCGGCGGGGAGACCCAGTACTTC,many,TRBV3-1,TRBD2,TRBJ2-5
CSARRLAGVDEQFF,TGCAGTGCCCGTCGGCTAGCGGGAGTGGATGAGCAGTTCTTC,few,TRBV20-1,TRBD2,TRBJ2-1
CASSVAPQTVTDTQYF,TGTGCCAGCAGCGTAGCTCCGCAGACCGTCACAGATACGCAGTATTTT,many,TRBV9,.,TRBJ2-3
CASSLHSGADYEQYF,TGTGCCAGCAGCCTCCACTCCGGGGCGGACTACGAGCAGTACTTC,many,TRBV7-2,.,TRBJ2-7
CASSGGTSVLGEQFF,TGTGCCAGCAGTGGGGGGACTAGCGTTCTGGGGGAGCAGTTCTTC,many,TRBV6-2/TRBV6-3,TRBD2,TRBJ2-1
CASKYGQGARTDTQYF,TGCGCCAGTAAATATGGACAGGGGGCACGCACAGATACGCAGTATTTT,once,TRBV5-1,TRBD1,TRBJ2-3
CASSFWLAGGPNTGELFF,TGTGCCAGCAGTTTTTGGCTAGCGGGAGGCCCGAACACCGGGGAGCTGTTTTTT,few,TRBV28,TRBD2,TRBJ2-2
CASSFFNAGQGASVGVNEQFF,TGTGCCAGCAGCTTTTTTAACGCGGGACAGGGGGCATCAGTTGGTGTCAATGAGCAGTTCTTC,.,TRBV5-6,TRBD1,TRBJ2-1
CATHSGETSYNEQFF,TGTGCCACACATAGCGGGGAAACCTCCTACAATGAGCAGTTCTTC,many,TRBV7-9,TRBD2,TRBJ2-1
CASSYSDGAEETQYF,TGTGCCAGCAGCTATTCTGACGGGGCAGAAGAGACCCAGTACTTC,few,TRBV11-2,.,TRBJ2-5
CASSPERATDTQYF,TGTGCCAGCAGCCCCGAGAGGGCCACAGATACGCAGTATTTT,many,TRBV7-2,.,TRBJ2-3
CSARDNGTGYYNEQFF,TGCAGTGCTAGAGATAATGGGACTGGTTACTACAATGAGCAGTTCTTC,few,TRBV20-1,.,TRBJ2-1
CASSLTGLQETQYF,TGTGCCAGCTCACTCACAGGGCTCCAAGAGACCCAGTACTTC,many,TRBV18,.,TRBJ2-5
CASSQDLWTVYNEQFF,TGTGCCAGCAGCCAAGATCTGTGGACAGTCTACAATGAGCAGTTCTTC,many,TRBV14,.,TRBJ2-1
CASSMGTGGLYEQYF,TGTGCCAGCAGTATGGGGACAGGGGGCTTGTACGAGCAGTACTTC,.,TRBV27,TRBD1,TRBJ2-7
CASSQRRDQETQYF,TGTGCCAGCAGCCAACGCAGGGACCAAGAGACCCAGTACTTC,few,TRBV7-9,.,TRBJ2-5
CASSFGAGVNYGYTF,TGTGCCAGCAGTTTTGGGGCAGGGGTTAACTATGGCTACACCTTC,many,TRBV12-3/TRBV12-4,.,TRBJ1-2
CASSAGASGNNEQFF,TGTGCCAGCAGCGCCGGGGCTAGCGGGAACAATGAGCAGTTCTTC,few,TRBV11-2,TRBD2,TRBJ2-1
CASSISGNTIYF,TGTGCCAGCTCTATCTCTGGAAACACCATATATTTT,.,TRBV11-2,.,TRBJ1-3
CASSRSIGENTEAFF,TGTGCCAGCAGTCGATCAATTGGGGAGAACACTGAAGCTTTCTTT,few,TRBV6-1,.,TRBJ1-1
CAWSVPLLATTDTQYF,TGTGCCTGGAGTGTACCCTTATTAGCGACGACAGATACGCAGTATTTT,.,TRBV30,.,TRBJ2-3
CASTLTRNTEAFF,TGTGCCAGCACTCTAACAAGGAACACTGAAGCTTTCTTT,.,TRBV6-2/TRBV6-3,.,TRBJ1-1
CSAGRWDQPQHF,TGCAGTGCCGGTCGGTGGGATCAGCCCCAGCATTTT,few,TRBV20-1,.,TRBJ1-5
CSARPLAGGRYNEQFF,TGCAGTGCTAGACCCCTAGCGGGAGGGAGGTACAATGAGCAGTTCTTC,few,TRBV20-1,TRBD2,TRBJ2-1
CSVAPGGMNIQYF,TGCAGCGTGGCCCCCGGGGGGATGAACATTCAGTACTTC,few,TRBV29-1,TRBD2,TRBJ2-4
CASSFLAATNEKLFF,TGTGCCAGCAGTTTTCTGGCAGCAACTAATGAAAAACTGTTTTTT,many,TRBV28,.,TRBJ1-4
CASRGRTDTQYF,TGTGCCAGCAGAGGGCGCACAGATACGCAGTATTTT,many,TRBV12-3/TRBV12-4,.,TRBJ2-3
CASSLLPSQPDTQYF,TGTGCCAGCAGTTTACTGCCTAGCCAGCCAGATACGCAGTATTTT,few,TRBV12-3/TRBV12-4,.,TRBJ2-3
CAWRREGNPEAFF,TGTGCCTGGAGACGGGAAGGGAATCCTGAAGCTTTCTTT,many,TRBV30,.,TRBJ1-1
CSVENPPNDNEQFF,TGCAGCGTTGAAAACCCTCCCAATGACAATGAGCAGTTCTTC,.,TRBV29-1,.,TRBJ2-1
CASSEVATDTQYF,TGTGCCAGCAGTGAAGTAGCCACAGATACGCAGTATTTT,many,TRBV6-1,.,TRBJ2-3
CASTQRAGGRYGYTF,TGTGCCAGCACCCAAAGGGCTGGAGGACGCTATGGCTACACCTTC,few,TRBV6-2/TRBV6-3,.,TRBJ1-2
CASSPGISFNEQFF,TGTGCCAGCAGCCCGGGGATTTCCTTCAATGAGCAGTTCTTC,many,TRBV12-3/TRBV12-4,.,TRBJ2-1